This T cell receptor (beta chain) was identified in a study of early T cells in non-severe SARS-CoV-2 infection (dated by TCRdb to the early 2020s). At the level of the whole study: Because TCR sequencing relied on bulk RNA taken from unsorted whole blood, pairing of alpha and beta chains was not possible.

The protocol used for the library was 5' RACE. The instrument was a NextSeq 500. Unique molecular identifiers were attached to individual cDNA molecules in the TCR library protocol so that sequencing error and PCR bias could be corrected. Both TCR alpha and beta chains were sequenced, and tight co-correlation was observed between alpha and beta sequence abundances in each sample. For the original study's pipeline: V gene, J gene and CDR3 annotation of TCR sequences was performed with Decombinator V4. Expanded TCRs were defined as changing significantly between any two time points under a Poisson model with p below 0.0001. TCR abundances were normalised to the total number of TCRs sequenced per sample and expressed as counts per million. MAIT TCRs were defined by TRAV1-2 paired with TRAJ12, TRAJ20 or TRAJ33, and iNKT TCRs by TRAV10 paired with TRAJ18. VDJdb, accessed 1 November 2021, was searched for CMV, EBV and SARS-CoV-2 annotated TCRs, excluding TCRs annotated for multiple antigens. TCRdb ran its own pipeline on the public reads, namely fastp trimming at Q25 and MiXCR clone calling, and kept in-frame beta chains. Merged by CDR3 protein, the rows form single entries marked with the most common genes and DNA. The V and J calls were determined by TCRdb, not by the authors. The sample contains tens of thousands of distinct CDR3 sequences, 4.7% of them found a single time. The top ten clones comprise about 5% of the sample.

The study at large found these results: Matching against VDJdb was skewed toward anti-spike CD8 responses, likely underestimated virus-specific expansions, and missed private and CD4 specificities.

This clonotype was observed a few times. The clone's antigen remains unknown. Base quality data are lacking; no much larger clone is found one base away. The germline V and J ends show losses of 4 bases and 2 bases respectively, and no gene match explains 4 bases of the junction. The CDR3 contains 15 residues, cysteine and phenylalanine counted. Of all the DNA, just the CDR3 is kept, 45 bases in frame from base 1. CDR1 SGHRS and CDR2 YFSETQ were looked up in the germline V gene. Set within a cohort of healthcare workers in London, UK, this nested case-control study involved weekly PCR testing of nasopharyngeal swabs along with blood sampling. Between 23 and 31 March 2020, the week of the UK lockdown, healthcare workers were enrolled and then followed up weekly for as long as 16 weeks.

The sequence is built from TRBV5-1 and TRBJ2-5; TRBD1 agrees with 11 junctional bases. The specimen sequenced was whole blood. This TCR was recovered from an adult who was a healthcare worker with PCR-confirmed SARS-CoV-2 infection or an uninfected control (not recorded which). The nucleotides read TGCGCCAGCAGCATGGGACAGGGGGAACAAGAGACCCAGTACTTC. Its protein product is CASSMGQGEQETQYF.